This TCR beta chain was observed in a study of T cell responses to AZD1222 COVID-19 vaccine. About this clone: Its target is unknown.

Data came from immunoSEQ multiplex PCR; TCRdb stores just in-frame clones and leaves some out. Among some 150,000 clones listed, roughly nine tenths were seen once. Whole-study results and caveats: The peak T cell response came first, and repertoires were sampled only after it. Spike-spanning, vaccine-associated CD4 TCRs were dominant at 160-218 and 743-854. Seropositivity was recorded at baseline in only a handful of AZD1222 recipients. Receipt of two AZD1222 doses was followed by a rise in Spike-specific TCR breadth and depth.

Germline CDR1 is LNHDA and CDR2 is SQIVND (reference sequence). Trimming left V 3 bases short and J 4 bases short, with 16 bases between. This CDR3 is 15 amino acids long. The gene calls are TRBV19 and TRBJ2-7, with D tentatively TRBD2 (7 bases). The clonotype originates from an adult who had recovered from COVID-19. This material consisted of peripheral blood, taken after recovery from COVID-19. The CDR3: CASSIRTGRVYEQYF. CDR3 in DNA: TGTGCCAGTAGTATTAGAACAGGGAGGGTGTACGAGCAGTACTTC.